This paragraph reports one T cell receptor beta chain. As yet, its antigen is unknown. The source of the sample is a study of OX40 agonist ivuxolimab in advanced cancers. Across the study: Hepatocellular carcinoma, melanoma, renal cell or head and neck cancer was diagnosed in the dose-escalation patients.

The CDR3 runs 15 residues. Looked up from germline, CDR1 is SGDLS and CDR2 is YYNGEE. V lost 0 bases and J lost 6, with 13 bases in between. Study-wide points: Relative to CD4+ cells, CD8+ T cells on average had more expanded clones. The CD4+ and CD8+ T cells in the blood had expanded clonally by week 6 at 0.1 to 3.0 mg/kg.

Data came from immunoSEQ multiplex PCR; TCRdb stores just in-frame clones and leaves some out. Of tens of thousands of clones listed, roughly 87% are singletons. The sequence derives from an adult with an advanced solid tumor such as melanoma, head and neck, liver or kidney cancer. This sequence joins TRBV9 and TRBJ2-1; D tentatively reads TRBD1 or TRBD2 (5 bases each). The sequences come from CD4+ or CD8+ T cells sorted from blood, collected in a trial of the OX40 agonist ivuxolimab. Here the CDR3 reads CASSVGWGRSNEQFF. DNA of the CDR3: TGTGCCAGCAGCGTAGGGTGGGGGAGATCCAATGAGCAGTTCTTC.